Detailed here is one TCR beta chain. Its antigen specificity is not known. Per-base qualities were not stored, and no clone one base away is much larger. The data were obtained in a study of cytomegalovirus exposure and HLA in healthy donors (dated by TCRdb to the late 2010s). Broadly, across the study: According to a later analysis, the roughly 130 validation repertoires were produced on the same platform as the roughly 720 repertoires of the first cohort. The study aimed to test whether cataloging public T cell receptors could reveal signatures of past pathogen exposure. A separate validation cohort of 90 to 150 different subjects was used in addition to the 666-subject first cohort. High-throughput TCR immunosequencing, statistical association of individual TCRs with disease status, and machine learning were combined to predict cytomegalovirus infection status.

The CDR3 runs 14 amino acids, cysteine and phenylalanine included. Just the 42-base CDR3 DNA is kept, in frame starting at base 1. V and J are truncated by 3 bases and 0 bases respectively, leaving an intervening sequence of 11 bases. As encoded in the germline V gene (reference sequence), CDR1 is GTSNPN while CDR2 is SVGIG. Overall study outcomes, separate from this receptor: A later analysis found that TCRs clustered in the first cohort also tended to co-occur in the 130 or so validation repertoires, with more than 90% of cluster scores above 0. All 120 or so repertoires were used to score co-occurrence in the validation cohort in a later analysis, because that analysis had no HLA typing for the cohort. The classifier was reported to diagnose cytomegalovirus status with high specificity and sensitivity in both the original and validation cohorts. Most TCR sequences were seen in very few donors, while some public TCRs were found in many individuals. The authors suggested that the approach could potentially be generalized to other disease states and immunological phenotypes. The study listed approximately 150 TCR beta chains as associated with cytomegalovirus. A few of the identified cytomegalovirus-associated TCR beta chains were confirmed in vitro to be specific for cytomegalovirus antigens.

Library prep was done by the immunoSEQ multiplex PCR assay. On the study's bioinformatics: A statistical classification framework was built for diagnosing cytomegalovirus status from the catalog of TCR beta chain sequences. TCRdb obtained this table from immuneACCESS and retained in-frame rearrangements with V and J assigned. These tables miss some clones; where compared with another copy, unresolved V genes account for less than half of the shortfall, and the remainder is unexplained. The DNA gave D and trimming, while V, J and clone size come from that table. Across this sample there are roughly 220,000 clones, with around 80% seen only once. The ten largest clones represent about 14% of the sample. The donors belonged to the validation cohort of over a hundred subjects, which was separate from the roughly 670-subject first cohort.

This chain is built from TRBV30 and TRBJ1-1; matching of 6 bases hints at TRBD1 as the D gene. This TCR derives from a woman aged 25-40 years in good health and CMV-seropositive. Sequencing was performed on PBMCs. The CDR3 amino acid sequence is: CAWSEGGLNTEAFF. In nucleotide form, the sequence is TGTGCCTGGAGCGAGGGGGGCTTGAACACTGAAGCTTTCTTT.